Shown below are 13 T cell receptor beta chains from a single sample sequenced in a study of blood T cells in healthy people across ages. Alongside a J-beta primer mix, a sample-barcoded 5' primer served in a second PCR lasting 7 to 11 cycles. TCRdb independently ran MiXCR on the 5' RACE reads; one entry per CDR3 protein. The repertoire consists of under 2 million distinct CDR3 sequences, with 30% to 40% occurring once and the leading ten covering 11%. Sequencing was carried out using blood. The origin of the receptors is a woman aged 25 to 39 in good health.

The gene calls are TRBV20-1 and TRBJ2-1; 8 bases map to TRBD2. V lost 0 bases, J lost 10 bases, and 8 bases stayed unmatched. The CDR3 runs 14 residues. Germline values: CDR1 DFQATT, CDR2 SNEGSKA (reference sequence). The CDR3 sequence is CSARDSGLAGEQFF. The CDR3 DNA follows: TGCAGTGCTAGAGATAGTGGGTTAGCGGGGGAGCAGTTCTTC.

A few counts support this clonotype. The chain employs TRBV6-1 and TRBJ2-7, with 10 bases matching TRBD2. CDR3 size: 15 residues. CDR1 MNHNS and CDR2 SASEGT come from the germline V gene. V shed 7 bases, J shed 4 bases, and the junction held 10 bases outside the gene matches. In DNA form, the CDR3 reads TGTGCCAGCACTCCAGCTAGCGGGAGCTTGTACGAGCAGTACTTC. It translates to CASTPASGSLYEQYF.

Here the CDR3 DNA reads TGTGCCACCGGACGCGAGGGGGAGGGCACTGAAGCTTTCTTT. Translating gives CATGREGEGTEAFF. This chain links TRBV15 with TRBJ1-1; D might be TRBD1 (6 bases). The CDR3 loop spans 14 amino acids. V was pared by 8 bases and J by 4 bases, with 17 bases between. In germline, CDR1 is LNHNV, CDR2 YYDKDF (reference sequence).

This clonotype was picked up many times. The chain carries TRBV4-1 and TRBJ2-7; 11 bases are shared with TRBD1. The V segment lost 2 bases and the J segment 0 bases; nucleotides outside the gene matches: 3. The CDR3 is 16 amino acids. CDR1 is MGHRA, CDR2 YSYEKL, per germline. The CDR3: CASSQPGTGGSYEQYF. CDR3 nucleotide sequence: TGCGCCAGCAGCCAACCCGGGACAGGGGGCTCCTACGAGCAGTACTTC.

The chain is built from TRBV28 and TRBJ2-2, with a possible D match to TRBD2 (6 bases). Trimming shortened V by 8 bases and J by 8 bases, and 18 bases separated the two germline ends. This CDR3 contains 14 residues. Per the germline V gene, CDR1 is MDHEN and CDR2 is SYDVKM. The CDR3 region is CASGTSSRVGELFF. CDR3 DNA: TGTGCCAGCGGCACTAGCTCGAGGGTAGGGGAGCTGTTTTTT. Supplemented by reference TRBV28 and TRBJ2-2, the full variable domain reads DVKVTQSSRYLVKRTGEKVFLECVQDMDHENMFWYRQDPGLGLRLIYFSYDVKMKEKGDIPEGYSVSREKKERFSLILESASTNQTSMYLCASGTSSRVGELFFGEGSRLTVL.

This rearrangement joins TRBV13 to TRBJ2-5; TRBD2 aligns across 8 bases. Trimming cost V 0 bases and J 11 bases; bases outside gene matches: 14. The CDR3 extends over 16 amino acids. CDR1 and CDR2 from the germline V gene are PRHDT and FYEKMQ (reference sequence). This chain's CDR3 is CASSLGELAVYNEQYF. The CDR3 DNA follows: TGTGCCAGCAGCTTAGGTGAACTAGCGGTCTACAATGAGCAGTACTTC. Using reference TRBV13 and TRBJ2-5 for the parts outside the CDR3, the full variable domain is AAGVIQSPRHLIKEKRETATLKCYPIPRHDTVYWYQQGPGQDPQFLISFYEKMQSDKGSIPDRFSAQQFSDYHSELNMSSLELGDSALYFCASSLGELAVYNEQYFGPGTRLLVL.

This clonotype was observed a handful of times. At one of its ends the junction is not consistent with the germline gene, which may arise from a read error. J is TRBJ2-7 and V is TRBV5-1; 8 positions agree with TRBD2. Germline CDR1 is SGHRS and CDR2 is YFSETQ. This CDR3 comprises 16 residues. The CDR3, as DNA: TGCGCCAGCAGCTTGGGTGGCGGGGGGTCCTCCTGCGAGCAGTACTTC. This codes for CASSLGGGGSSCEQYF.

About this clonotype: A read error may be the cause here, since a much bigger clone is one base away. The V and J genes are TRBV10-3 and TRBJ2-7, with D perhaps TRBD2 (6 bases). CDR1 is ENHRY and CDR2 is SYGVKD in the germline V gene. This CDR3 is 14 amino acids long. The CDR3 nucleotides read TGTGCCATCAGTGACTTCGGGGGACGCTACGGGCAGTACTTC. Encoded protein: CAISDFGGRYGQYF.

With regard to this clonotype: An end of the junction does not agree with germline; a read error may underlie this. The chain combines TRBV11-3 with TRBJ2-2; D is possibly TRBD2 (7 bases). This CDR3 is built from 16 residues. From germline, CDR1 is SGHNT and CDR2 YENEEA. Here the CDR3 reads CANSLWGPQRGGELFF. CDR3 nucleotide sequence: TGTGCCAACAGCTTATGGGGGCCCCAGCGGGGCGGGGAGCTGTTTTTT. Complete variable domain (other parts from reference TRBV11-3 and TRBJ2-2): EAGVVQSPRYKIIEKKQPVAFWCNPISGHNTLYWYLQNLGQGPELLIRYENEEAVDDSQLPKDRFSAERLKGVDSTLKIQPAELGDSAVYLCANSLWGPQRGGELFFGEGSRLTVL.

The chain uses TRBV6-2 or TRBV6-3 and TRBJ2-5, with 7 bases lining up with TRBD1. The CDR3 sequence is 15 residues long. From germline, CDR1 is MNHEY and CDR2 SVGEGT. Trimming at V came to 7 bases and at J to 1 base, leaving 9 bases not matched to a gene. As DNA, the CDR3 is TGTGCCAGCACCCCCTTGGGGACAGCCCAAGAGACCCAGTACTTC. Its translation: CASTPLGTAQETQYF.

The chain carries TRBV7-9 and TRBJ1-1, with 9 bases aligning to TRBD1. Trimming at V came to 0 bases and at J to 12 bases, leaving 5 bases not matched to a gene. This CDR3 spans 13 amino acids. Per germline, CDR1 SEHNR and CDR2 FQNEAQ (reference sequence). The CDR3 nucleotides read TGTGCCAGCAGCTTAGCTACAGGGGGCAGGTCTTTCTTT. As protein: CASSLATGGRSFF.

CDR3 sequence: CASWVPKIGNEQFF. The DNA of the CDR3 is TGTGCCAGCTGGGTCCCCAAAATTGGCAATGAGCAGTTCTTC. The V gene is TRBV2, the J gene TRBJ2-1; the D is unclear. CDR3 length: 14 amino acids. The V and J ends lost 8 bases and 6 bases respectively, with 17 bases between them. Germline loops: CDR1 SNHLY, CDR2 FYNNEI.

The chain combines TRBV6-1 with TRBJ1-6, with a weak D call TRBD1 (6 bases). The V end was cut by 2 bases, the J end by 10 bases, with 15 bases between. Germline values: CDR1 MNHNS, CDR2 SASEGT. CDR3 length: 15 residues. The CDR3 region has the DNA TGTGCCAGCAGTGAATCTGTGGCAGGGGTCTCACCCCTCCACTTT. It encodes CASSESVAGVSPLHF.